This T cell receptor beta chain derives from a study of neurological immune-mediated disorders. The CDR3 has 15 residues. V lost 0 bases, J lost 2 bases, and 14 bases lay in between. Germline lookup yields CDR1 DFQATT and CDR2 SNEGSKA (reference sequence). TCRdb re-derived calls from the 5' RACE reads in MiXCR, one entry per CDR3 protein. Of about 21,000 distinct CDR3 sequences detected, approximately 5.9% appear once; the ten largest clones hold roughly 40%. Sequenced: CD8+ T cells from blood. This sequence originates from a man aged 18 to 30 in good health. This sequence joins TRBV20-1 and TRBJ2-7, with no clear D. This CDR3 is CSARDTWQPTYEQYF. Written as DNA, the CDR3 is TGCAGTGCTAGAGATACGTGGCAGCCTACCTACGAGCAGTACTTC.